This entry features one T cell receptor (beta chain) sequence. The source of the sample is a study of blood T cell repertoires in COVID-19. Study-wide context: COVID-19 samples from acute and convalescent phases originated in the United States, Italy and Spain. T cells, B-cell-depleted T cells, or PBMCs provided the cDNA or gDNA that served as material.

The V gene end was trimmed by 0 bases and the J gene end by 5 bases; junction bases not matched to a gene: 7. This CDR3 is built from 15 residues. Germline lookup yields CDR1 GTSNPN and CDR2 SVGIG (reference sequence). Original methodology: Amplification from reference gene primers served as the basis for estimated nucleated cell counts. Sequencing used immunoSEQ multiplex PCR; TCRdb keeps in-frame clones, though not all of them. D and trimming were read from the DNA, whereas the V and J calls and clone size are those reported in that table. The table records approximately 73,000 clones, 80% to 90% of them present only once.

The sequencing input was peripheral blood. J is TRBJ2-1 and V is TRBV30; 7 bases line up with TRBD2. The clonotype comes from an elderly man with acute or convalescent COVID-19. CDR3 residues: CAWSVGLAGDNEQFF. DNA for the CDR3: TGTGCCTGGAGTGTAGGACTCGCGGGAGACAATGAGCAGTTCTTC.